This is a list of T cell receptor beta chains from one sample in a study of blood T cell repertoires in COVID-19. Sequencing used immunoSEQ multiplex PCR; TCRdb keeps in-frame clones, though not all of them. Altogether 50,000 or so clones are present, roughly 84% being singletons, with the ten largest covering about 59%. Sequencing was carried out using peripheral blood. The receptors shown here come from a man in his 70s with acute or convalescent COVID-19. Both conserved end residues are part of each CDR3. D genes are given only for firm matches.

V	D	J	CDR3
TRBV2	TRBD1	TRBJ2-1	CASSEGTGVPFF
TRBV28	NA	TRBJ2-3	CASSLTGQGDTQYF
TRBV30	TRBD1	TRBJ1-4	CAWARTGGPNEKLFF
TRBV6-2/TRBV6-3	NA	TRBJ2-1	CASSYGGPYNEQFF
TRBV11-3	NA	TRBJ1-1	CASSMLWSTEAFF
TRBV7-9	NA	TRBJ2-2	CASSPSAAYANTGELFF
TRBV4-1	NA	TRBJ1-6	CASSLDPAGYNSPLHF
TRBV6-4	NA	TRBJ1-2	CASSDGSGYGYTF
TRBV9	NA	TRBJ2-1	CASSPPRWDEQFF
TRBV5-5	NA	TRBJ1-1	CASSLAGGQLNTEAFF
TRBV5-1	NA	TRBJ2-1	CASSSLTGPGGHEQFF
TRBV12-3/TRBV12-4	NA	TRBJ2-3	CASKGGAPDTQYF
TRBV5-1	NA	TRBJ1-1	CARSARGPDMNTEAFF
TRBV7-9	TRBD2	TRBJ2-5	CASSSGLAGSSYF
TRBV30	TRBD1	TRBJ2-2	CACNRGRETGELFF
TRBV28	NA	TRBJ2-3	CASSLSFQEADTQYF
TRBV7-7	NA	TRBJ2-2	CASSLDSGNTGELFF
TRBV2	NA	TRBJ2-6	CASSEVAGLYSGANVLTF
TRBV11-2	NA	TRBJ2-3	CASSLRGGTSTDTQYF
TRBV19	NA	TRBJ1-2	CASIRSTGGYGYTF
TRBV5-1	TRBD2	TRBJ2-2	CASSLALAGGPGNTGELFF
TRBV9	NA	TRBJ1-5	CASSVGPISNQPQHF
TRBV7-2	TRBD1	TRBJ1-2	CASSSGTGNYGYTF
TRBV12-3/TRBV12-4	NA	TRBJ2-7	CASSSKYEQYF
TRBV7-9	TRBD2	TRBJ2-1	CASSLEAGRVSSNEQFF
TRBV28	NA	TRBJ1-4	CASRPTGTPFEKLFF
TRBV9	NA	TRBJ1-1	CASSVGVSSNTEAFF
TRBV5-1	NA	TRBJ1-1	CASSLDAGEAFF
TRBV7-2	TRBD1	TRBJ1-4	CASSLDRAEKLFF
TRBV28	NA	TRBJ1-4	CASSPSQGGNEKLFF
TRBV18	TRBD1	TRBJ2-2	CASSWDRVQDTGELFF
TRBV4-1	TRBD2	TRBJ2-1	CASSQYSGTTPEHEQFF
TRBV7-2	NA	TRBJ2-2	CASSLGTANTGELFF
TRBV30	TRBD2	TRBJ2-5	CAWARGDQETQYF
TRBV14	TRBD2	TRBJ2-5	CASSLLAGVQETQYF
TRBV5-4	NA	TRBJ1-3	CASSEISGNTIYF
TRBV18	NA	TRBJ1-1	CASSPGVERTEAFF
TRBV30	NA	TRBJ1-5	CAWSVLGGDQPQHF
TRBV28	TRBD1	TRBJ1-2	CASSPDVTGDGYTF
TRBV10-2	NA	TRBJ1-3	CASSESAGSSGNTIYF
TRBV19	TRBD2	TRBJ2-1	CASNLRAGGPLEQFF
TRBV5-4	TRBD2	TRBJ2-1	CASNTKASGSSYNEQFF
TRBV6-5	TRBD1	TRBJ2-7	CASSQPGQGHYEQYF
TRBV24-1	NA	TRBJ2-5	CATSDFRGTGTKKETQYF
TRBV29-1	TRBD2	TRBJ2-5	CSVATSGTETQYF
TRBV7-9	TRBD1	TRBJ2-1	CASSPLKQGPYSYNEQFF
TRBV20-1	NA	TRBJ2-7	CSAVTGYEQYF
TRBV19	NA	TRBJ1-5	CASSPPREPRGNQPQHF
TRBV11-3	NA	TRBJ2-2	CASSFAAGELFF